The 5 T cell receptor beta chains below come from one sample, sequenced in a study of blood T cell repertoires in COVID-19. TCRdb keeps only in-frame clones here, not all; method: immunoSEQ multiplex PCR. The table records more than 75,000 clones, 85% to 90% of them present only once. Source material: peripheral blood. The origin of the receptors is a woman in her seventies with acute or convalescent COVID-19.

The genes are TRBV4-1 and TRBJ2-2; tentatively, D is TRBD1 (6 bases). Germline values: CDR1 MGHRA, CDR2 YSYEKL. This CDR3 has 16 residues. V lost 3 bases to trimming and J lost 2 bases, with 13 bases between them. Here the CDR3 DNA reads TGCGCCAGCAGCCACACTGACAGGACTAACACCGGGGAGCTGTTTTTT. This gives the protein CASSHTDRTNTGELFF.

The V and J genes are TRBV6-5 and TRBJ2-5; 7 bases agree with TRBD2. Germline V gene data show CDR1 as MNHEY and CDR2 as SVGAGI. V lost 7 bases and J lost 5; bases outside the gene matches: 4. The CDR3 spans 12 residues. The CDR3 DNA follows: TGTGCCAGCACCACGGGGGGTGAGACCCAGTACTTC. Residues: CASTTGGETQYF.

The V call is TRBV5-6, the J call TRBJ1-2; 8 nucleotides agree with TRBD1. This CDR3 region has 14 residues. Trimming at V came to 4 bases and at J to 7 bases, leaving 9 bases not matched to a gene. The germline V gene encodes CDR1 SGHDT and CDR2 YYEEEE. The chain's CDR3 is CASSPSGGFGGYTF. CDR3 DNA: TGTGCCAGCAGCCCCTCAGGGGGCTTCGGTGGCTACACCTTC.

The chain carries TRBV6-2 or TRBV6-3 and TRBJ2-6; tentatively, D is TRBD1 (6 bases). Trimming stripped 5 bases from V and 2 bases from J, with 7 bases between. Germline lookup yields CDR1 MNHEY and CDR2 SVGEGT. CDR3 length: 14 amino acids. The CDR3 bases are TGTGCCAGCAGTGACAGGACTGGGGCCAACGTCCTGACTTTC. This gives the protein CASSDRTGANVLTF.

The CDR3: CASSEQGSYEQYV. As DNA, the CDR3 is TGCGCCAGCAGCGAACAGGGGTCCTACGAGCAGTACGTC. The V and J genes are TRBV5-1 and TRBJ2-7; TRBD1 aligns across 7 bases. The CDR3 has 13 residues. V was pared by 4 bases and J by 1 base, with 2 bases of the junction left unmatched. Germline assignment: CDR1 SGHRS and CDR2 YFSETQ.